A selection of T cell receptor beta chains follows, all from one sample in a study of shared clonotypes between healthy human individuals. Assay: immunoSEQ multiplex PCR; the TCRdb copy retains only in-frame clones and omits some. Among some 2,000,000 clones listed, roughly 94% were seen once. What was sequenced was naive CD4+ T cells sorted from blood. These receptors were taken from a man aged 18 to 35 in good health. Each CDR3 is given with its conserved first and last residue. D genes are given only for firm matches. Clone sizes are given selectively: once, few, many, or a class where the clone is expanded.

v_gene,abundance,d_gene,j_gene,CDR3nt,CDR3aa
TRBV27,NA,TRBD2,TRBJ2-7,TGTGCCAGCAGATGGACTAGCGGAAACTACGAGCAGTACTTC,CASRWTSGNYEQYF
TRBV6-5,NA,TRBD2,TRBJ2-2,TGTGCCAGCAGAACTAGCGGGGGGGCAACCGGGGAGCTGTTTTTT,CASRTSGGATGELFF
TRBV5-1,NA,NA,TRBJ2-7,TGCGCCAGCAGCCTCAGGACAGCCGCCGACTACGAGCAGTACTTC,CASSLRTAADYEQYF
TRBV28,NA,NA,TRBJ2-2,TGTGCCAGCAGTTCGGTCACCGGGGAGCTGTTTTTT,CASSSVTGELFF
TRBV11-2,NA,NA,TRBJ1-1,TGTGCCAGCAGCGAACTGAGGAACACTGAAGCTTTCTTT,CASSELRNTEAFF
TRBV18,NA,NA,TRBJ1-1,TGTGCCAGCTCATCCGCAGTGGGCACTGAAGCTTTCTTT,CASSSAVGTEAFF
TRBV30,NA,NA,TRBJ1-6,TGTGCCTGGAGCCATTATAATTCACCCCTCCACTTT,CAWSHYNSPLHF
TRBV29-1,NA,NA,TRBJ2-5,TGCAGCGGAAAGGAAGAGACCCAGTACTTC,CSGKEETQYF
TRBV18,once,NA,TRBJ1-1,TGTGCCAGCTCACCACCGTATGGGGGCTCCAACCGTCCTGAAGCTTTCTTT,CASSPPYGGSNRPEAFF
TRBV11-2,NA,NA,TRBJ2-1,TGTGCCAGCAGCTTAGAGGCCCGGACGGTCTTC,CASSLEARTVF
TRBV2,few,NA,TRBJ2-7,TGTGCCAGCAGTGAAGTCTACGAGCAGTACTTC,CASSEVYEQYF
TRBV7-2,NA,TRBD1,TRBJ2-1,TGTGCCAGCAGCCTTGAGGGGGCGGAGAATGAGCAGTTCTTC,CASSLEGAENEQFF
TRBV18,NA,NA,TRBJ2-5,TGTGCCAGCTCACCACCGGTGGTTACAGTCCAAGAGACCCAGTACTTC,CASSPPVVTVQETQYF
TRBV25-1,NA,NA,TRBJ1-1,TGTGCCAGCAGTGAACGGACCACTGAAGCTTTCTTT,CASSERTTEAFF
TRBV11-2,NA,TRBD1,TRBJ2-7,TGTGCCAGCAGCTTTCCTGGACAGGCAGCGGAGCAGTACTTC,CASSFPGQAAEQYF
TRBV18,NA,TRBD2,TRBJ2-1,TGTGCCAGCTCACCACCGGTAACACTAGCGGGAAGCAATGAGCAGTTCTTC,CASSPPVTLAGSNEQFF
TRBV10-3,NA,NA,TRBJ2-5,TGTGCCATCAGTGCGGGAAAGGGAGAGACCCAGTACTTC,CAISAGKGETQYF
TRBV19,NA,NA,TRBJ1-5,TGTGCCAGTAGCACCCACCGGGACAGCAATCAGCCCCAGCATTTT,CASSTHRDSNQPQHF
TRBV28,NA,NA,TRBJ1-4,TGTGCCAGCAGTTACAGACGGGCAACTAATGAAAAACTGTTTTTT,CASSYRRATNEKLFF
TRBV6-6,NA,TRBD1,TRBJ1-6,TGTGCCAGCAGTTTCATCGGACAGGGGGCTTATTCACCCCTCCACTTT,CASSFIGQGAYSPLHF
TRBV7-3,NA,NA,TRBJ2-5,TGTGCCAGCAGCAAGGACGGGTTTGAGACCCAGTACTTC,CASSKDGFETQYF
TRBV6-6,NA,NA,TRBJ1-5,TGTGCCAGCAGTAAAGAGTTGAGTGGCAATCAGCCCCAGCATTTT,CASSKELSGNQPQHF
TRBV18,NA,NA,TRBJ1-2,TGTGCCAGCTCACCTTCAACTATATATGGCTACACCTTC,CASSPSTIYGYTF
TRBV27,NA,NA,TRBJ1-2,TGTGCCAGCAGCCCCATGGGGGGGCCTAACTATGGCTACACCTTC,CASSPMGGPNYGYTF
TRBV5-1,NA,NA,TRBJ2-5,TGCGCCAGCAAATCCGAGGGGATACTGCAAGAGACCCAGTACTTC,CASKSEGILQETQYF
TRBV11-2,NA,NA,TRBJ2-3,TGTGCCAGCAGCTTACGTACCGGGGCGGTTGGGGGCACAGATACGCAGTATTTT,CASSLRTGAVGGTDTQYF
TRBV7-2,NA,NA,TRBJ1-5,TGTGCCAGCAGCTCAGGACAGTTACAGCCCCAGCATTTT,CASSSGQLQPQHF
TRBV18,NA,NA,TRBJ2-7,TGTGCCAGCTCACCTCTAGGGAGCGAGCAGTACTTC,CASSPLGSEQYF
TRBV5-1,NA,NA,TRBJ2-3,TGCGCCAGCAGCTTTGGCCTGGGCGAAACGCAGTATTTT,CASSFGLGETQYF
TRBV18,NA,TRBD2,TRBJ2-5,TGTGCCAGCTCACCACTAGCGGGGGAAACCTCGAAAGAGACCCAGTACTTC,CASSPLAGETSKETQYF
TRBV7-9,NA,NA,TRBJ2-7,TGTGCCAGCAGCTTAGGGGCGCAGGACTACGAGCAGTACTTC,CASSLGAQDYEQYF
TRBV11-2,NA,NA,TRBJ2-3,TGTGCCAGCAGCTTAGGGGAATGGGGCACAGATACGCAGTATTTT,CASSLGEWGTDTQYF
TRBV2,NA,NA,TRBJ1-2,TGTGCCCAGCTGGAGAACCCTTATGGCTACACCTTC,CAQLENPYGYTF
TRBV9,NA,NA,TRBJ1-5,TGTGCCAGCAGCATTGGAGGGGAAAGCAATCAGCCCCAGCATTTT,CASSIGGESNQPQHF
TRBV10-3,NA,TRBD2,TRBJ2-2,TGTGCCATCCCGAAGAGGACTAGCGGCCCGAACACCGGGGAGCTGTTTTTT,CAIPKRTSGPNTGELFF
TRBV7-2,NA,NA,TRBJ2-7,TGTGCCAGCAGTCCGGACAGATCATACTACGAGCAGTACTTC,CASSPDRSYYEQYF
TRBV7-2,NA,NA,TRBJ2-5,TGTGCCAGCAGCTTATTAGAAGAGACCCAGTACTTC,CASSLLEETQYF
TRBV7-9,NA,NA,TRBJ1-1,TGTGCCAGCAGCTTAAATGAGAACACTGAAGCTTTCTTT,CASSLNENTEAFF
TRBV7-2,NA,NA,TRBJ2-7,TGTGCCAGCAGACCAGTGGGGGGGCCCTCCTACGAGCAGTACTTC,CASRPVGGPSYEQYF
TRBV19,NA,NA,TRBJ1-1,TGTGCCAGTAGTATCAGCAGCAGCCTCAACACTGAAGCTTTCTTT,CASSISSSLNTEAFF
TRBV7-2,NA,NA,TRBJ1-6,TGTGCCAGCAGCTTAGAAGCGGCAGTGGATTCACCCCTCCACTTT,CASSLEAAVDSPLHF
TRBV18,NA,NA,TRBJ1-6,TGTGCCAGCTCACCATCGGAGGGGAATAATTCACCCCTCCACTTT,CASSPSEGNNSPLHF
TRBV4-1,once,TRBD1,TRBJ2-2,TGCGCCAGCAGCCAAGGGGGACAGGGTCAGGCCGGGGAGCTGTTTTTT,CASSQGGQGQAGELFF
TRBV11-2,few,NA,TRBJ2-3,TGTGCCAGCAGCTTAGCTGATACGCAGTATTTT,CASSLADTQYF
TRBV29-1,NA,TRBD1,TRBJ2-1,TGCAGCGTCCAGGGGGGACAGGGGTACAATGAGCAGTTCTTC,CSVQGGQGYNEQFF
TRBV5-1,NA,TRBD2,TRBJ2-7,TGCGCCAGCAGCCCGCTAGCGGGGGAGGACGAGCAGTACTTC,CASSPLAGEDEQYF
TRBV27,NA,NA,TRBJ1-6,TGTGCCAGCAGTTTATCTACAGTGCCTGGGTCCTATAATTCACCCCTCCACTTT,CASSLSTVPGSYNSPLHF
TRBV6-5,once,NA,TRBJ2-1,TGTGCCAGCAGTTACCTAACGGGCTCGAACAATGAGCAGTTCTTC,CASSYLTGSNNEQFF